This entry concerns a single T cell receptor beta chain. The antigen is undetermined. At one end the junction does not follow the germline gene, possibly because of a read error. The study co-extracted DNA and RNA from roughly 20-30 mg of unsorted bulk tissue. The sample comes from a study of tumor-infiltrating lymphocytes in primary liver carcinoma. Study background: Tumors were staged T1-T3 N0M0 and measured about 4 to 11 cm across. Study-wide findings and caveats: Researchers report that only about 8-25% of top clones turned up in all five tumor regions. Reduced overlap was seen in tumor-adjacent and tumor-blood pairs versus tumor region pairs.

The germline V gene encodes CDR1 SQVTM and CDR2 ANQGSEA. The CDR3 extends over 14 amino acids. With approximately 500 ng total RNA as template and a constant-region primer, TCR beta cDNA was made. Modified slightly, ARM-PCR produced TCR beta libraries over three nested multiplex PCR rounds. Running 10 cycles apiece, the first two PCR rounds relied on TRBV1-TRBV30 forward primers together with a C-beta reverse primer. TCRdb called the multiplex PCR reads again in MiXCR, with one record for every CDR3 protein. The sample includes approximately 47,000 distinct CDR3 sequences, 70% to 75% of them seen just once.

The receptor was derived from a man in his forties or fifties with primary liver carcinoma and hepatitis B virus infection. This chain links TRBV29-1 with TRBJ2-1; 9 positions agree with TRBD2. Sequencing was carried out using liver tumor tissue from sampling region 3. The subset denotes: tumor region T3, left-lateral pole. CDR3 residues: CSVQTSGNYNEQLF. CDR3 bases: TGCAGCGTTCAGACTAGCGGCAACTACAATGAGCAGCTCTTC.